Reported below is one T cell receptor beta chain. The PCR contained 60 Vbeta and 13 Jbeta primers. Data came from immunoSEQ multiplex PCR; TCRdb stores just in-frame clones and leaves some out. The table shows 200,000 or so clones, with over 60% occurring only once. This record comes from a study of cytomegalovirus exposure and HLA in healthy donors. V was pared by 2 bases and J by 8 bases, with 16 bases of the junction left unmatched. The CDR3 length is 17 residues. The V gene's germline CDR1 is SGHRS and CDR2 YFSETQ. The sequence was collected from a man between 18 and 35 years old in good health and CMV-seronegative. The rearrangement uses TRBV5-1 and TRBJ2-1; TRBD2 matches 7 bases. Sequenced material: PBMCs. CDR3 in amino acids: CASSFGLRGGSLYEQFF. The CDR3 nucleotides read TGCGCCAGCAGCTTCGGTCTCCGTGGCGGGAGTCTCTATGAGCAGTTCTTC.